Listed below are T cell receptor beta chains from one sample, sequenced in a study of human T cells and chemical hapten exposure. TCRdb analysed the RACE reads with MiXCR anew, one entry per CDR3 protein. This sample yields around 380,000 distinct CDR3 sequences, of which around 5% are seen a single time; 2% to 2.5% belongs to the top ten. This sample comprised whole blood, obtained in connection with sensitization to the hapten diphenylcyclopropenone (DPC). These receptor sequences come from a woman aged 45 to 65 with alopecia areata. Some clones in this sample may be carry-over from other donors' samples. CDR3s include the opening cysteine and the closing phenylalanine or tryptophan. The D gene is left open where the match is weak. The size of a clone is reported for some rows only, either as once, few or many, or as a class for expanded clones.

clone size	D gene	J gene	V gene	CDR3 DNA	CDR3 protein
.	TRBD2	TRBJ2-1	TRBV6-1	TGTGCCAGCAGTGGCTTTACCGGGACTAGCCCACCGCATGAGCAGTTCTTC	CASSGFTGTSPPHEQFF
many	.	TRBJ1-1	TRBV6-5	TGTGCCAGCAGTTACTCGGGGGCAGGGCGAGCTTTCTTT	CASSYSGAGRAFF
many	TRBD2	TRBJ2-7	TRBV12-3/TRBV12-4	TGTGCCAGCACCCTGGGGCAGAGCGGGAGGGGTGAGCAGTACTTC	CASTLGQSGRGEQYF
many	.	TRBJ2-1	TRBV12-5	TGTGCTAGTGGTTTGGCACCGACTAGTCACCATGAGCAGTTCTTC	CASGLAPTSHHEQFF
.	.	TRBJ1-1	TRBV20-1	TGCAGTGCTAGAGAGGCAGGGAGGGTTAGGTTGCACACTGAAGCTTTCTTT	CSAREAGRVRLHTEAFF
.	.	TRBJ1-1	TRBV7-2	TGTGCCAGCAGCTTAGAGGGGGGGCTCGACACTGAAGCTTTCTTT	CASSLEGGLDTEAFF
.	.	TRBJ2-3	TRBV27	TGTGCCAGCAGTTTATTACTGGGGGCAGATACGCAGTATTTT	CASSLLLGADTQYF
.	.	TRBJ1-1	TRBV6-5	TGTGCCAGCGGTCTCCGGGGGACTGAAGCTTTCTTT	CASGLRGTEAFF
.	.	TRBJ1-1	TRBV30	TGTGCCTGGAATAGGAGAGCCAACAAAGCTTTCTTT	CAWNRRANKAFF
many	.	TRBJ1-1	TRBV6-6	TGTGCCAGCATCTCCCTCGGGGGAACTGAAGCTTTCTTT	CASISLGGTEAFF
few	TRBD2	TRBJ2-5	TRBV27	TGTGCCAGCAGTTGGCTAGGGGGACTAGCGGGGGTCCGCCAAGAGACCCAGTACTTC	CASSWLGGLAGVRQETQYF
many	.	TRBJ2-1	TRBV7-9	TGTGCCAGCAGCCCCCTGGGTGTGGTACAGAGCAATGAGCAGTTCTTC	CASSPLGVVQSNEQFF
.	TRBD2	TRBJ2-5	TRBV9	TGTGCCGGCAGCGTAAACAAACTAGCGGGGGACCAAGAGACCCAGTACTTC	CAGSVNKLAGDQETQYF
few	.	TRBJ2-3	TRBV11-1	TGTGCCAGCAGCCCCGTGCGGGCCACAGATACGCAGTATTTT	CASSPVRATDTQYF
.	TRBD2	TRBJ2-7	TRBV5-1	TGCGCCAGCAGCTCCATGGGACTAGCGGTAACCTACGAGCAGTACTTC	CASSSMGLAVTYEQYF
many	TRBD2	TRBJ2-1	TRBV20-1	TGCAGTGCTAGGCTCGGCCTAGCGGGAGGCCGCTCCTACAATGAGCAGTTCTTC	CSARLGLAGGRSYNEQFF
many	.	TRBJ1-4	TRBV4-1	TGCGCCAGCAGCCAAGATATCTCAACTAATGAAAAACTGTTTTTT	CASSQDISTNEKLFF
many	.	TRBJ2-3	TRBV3-1	TGTGCCAGCAGTGGGGGGATTCCAGATACGCAGTATTTT	CASSGGIPDTQYF
few	.	TRBJ2-3	TRBV7-2	TGTGCCAGCAGCCCGGTCAAGGGTTCCACAGATACGCAGTATTTT	CASSPVKGSTDTQYF
many	.	TRBJ1-1	TRBV29-1	TGCAGCGCCGCCCGGGCCACTGAAGCTTTCTTT	CSAARATEAFF
many	.	TRBJ1-2	TRBV20-1	TGCAGTGCCTCTACAGGGATCGGCTATGGCTACACCTTC	CSASTGIGYGYTF
.	.	TRBJ2-7	TRBV14	TGTGCCAGCGGCGGGATCTCCGAGCAGTACTTC	CASGGISEQYF
.	TRBD1	TRBJ2-7	TRBV7-9	TGTGCCAGCAGCTTATTACAGGGGACGGAGCAGTACTTC	CASSLLQGTEQYF
few	.	TRBJ2-2	TRBV9	TGTGCCAGCACCCGAGGAACGACCGGGGAGCTGTTTTTT	CASTRGTTGELFF
.	.	TRBJ2-6	TRBV7-9	TGTGCCAGCATCTACTTCGGGCTCAGGGTGGGCACGGAGCCCAACGTCCTGACTTTC	CASIYFGLRVGTEPNVLTF
many	.	TRBJ2-1	TRBV11-2	TGTGCCAGCAGCTTAGGGCTAGCCCGCCTAATGGAGCAGTTCTTC	CASSLGLARLMEQFF
.	.	TRBJ2-7	TRBV2	TGTGCCAGCAGTGAAGATGCGGGGCGGTACGAGCAGTACTTC	CASSEDAGRYEQYF
.	TRBD1	TRBJ1-6	TRBV11-2	TGTGCCAGCAGCTCCGGGACAGGTTGGACCCTCCACTTT	CASSSGTGWTLHF
.	.	TRBJ2-1	TRBV10-3	TGTGCCATCAGTGAGATGGCCTACAATGAGCAGTTCTTC	CAISEMAYNEQFF
few	TRBD2	TRBJ2-5	TRBV27	TGTGCCAGCAGTTCAAGACTAGCGAATAGTGAGACCCAGTACTTC	CASSSRLANSETQYF
many	.	TRBJ1-1	TRBV25-1	TGTGCCAGCAGTGAACCAACAGGCTTGAACACTGAAGCTTTCTTT	CASSEPTGLNTEAFF
few	TRBD2	TRBJ2-6	TRBV7-2	TGTGCCAGCAGAGGGACTAGCGGGGATAGCTCTGGGGCCAACGTCCTGACTTTC	CASRGTSGDSSGANVLTF
few	.	TRBJ1-5	TRBV15	TGTGCCACCAGCAGAGAAGGCAGGATCTATAGCAATCAGCCCCAGCATTTT	CATSREGRIYSNQPQHF
few	.	TRBJ2-2	TRBV12-3/TRBV12-4	TGTGCCAGCAGACTAGGGACGGGAAACACCGGGGAGCTGTTTTTT	CASRLGTGNTGELFF
.	.	TRBJ1-1	TRBV29-1	TGCAGCGTTGGAGGGACGGTGAACACTGAAGCTTTCTTT	CSVGGTVNTEAFF
many	.	TRBJ1-5	TRBV6-2/TRBV6-3	TGTGCCAGCAGTTCCCGGGCAGGGCAGAGTCAGCCCCAGCATTTT	CASSSRAGQSQPQHF
many	.	TRBJ2-3	TRBV11-2	TGTGCCAGCAGCTTTAGAGGACAGAACACAGATACGCAGTATTTT	CASSFRGQNTDTQYF
many	.	TRBJ2-7	TRBV4-2	TGTGCCAGCAGCCAAGATGTGGGTTCCTACGAGCAGTACTTC	CASSQDVGSYEQYF
many	.	TRBJ1-1	TRBV7-2	TGTGCCAGCAGGGGACGGTTGAACACTGAAGCTTTCTTT	CASRGRLNTEAFF
.	TRBD1	TRBJ2-5	TRBV10-3	TGTGCCATCAGTGATTCAGGGGGAGAAGAGACCCAGTACTTC	CAISDSGGEETQYF
many	.	TRBJ1-1	TRBV2	TGTGCCACCCTTTGGCAACCATTGGAAGGGGCTCACACTGAAGCTTTCTTT	CATLWQPLEGAHTEAFF
.	TRBD1	TRBJ2-7	TRBV10-3	TGTGCCATCAGTGCTCCGGGACAGCAGGAGCAGTACTTC	CAISAPGQQEQYF
few	.	TRBJ2-1	TRBV3-1	TGTGCCAGCAGCCAACCCCTAGGTTACAATGAGCAGTTCTTC	CASSQPLGYNEQFF
few	.	TRBJ2-3	TRBV9	TGTGCCAGCAGCGTAGGAGCTGAGACAGATACGCAGTATTTT	CASSVGAETDTQYF
many	.	TRBJ1-5	TRBV12-3/TRBV12-4	TGTGCCAGCAGTTTGGGAAGTAGTGGCAATCAGCCCCAGCATTTT	CASSLGSSGNQPQHF
many	.	TRBJ1-1	TRBV11-2	TGTGCCAGCAGATCTATATCGGGACCCCAGAACACTGAAGCTTTCTTT	CASRSISGPQNTEAFF
many	TRBD2	TRBJ2-3	TRBV6-5	TGTGCCAGCAGTTTTAAACCGGGAGGCCCTACGCAGTATTTT	CASSFKPGGPTQYF
many	TRBD2	TRBJ2-3	TRBV6-5	TGTGCCAGCAGTTACTCGGTTCTAGCGGGAGTGAGCACAGATACGCAGTATTTT	CASSYSVLAGVSTDTQYF